The sequence of this T cell receptor (beta chain) was determined in a study of blood T cell repertoires in COVID-19. Overall study: Sample material is recorded as cDNA or gDNA derived from T cells, B-cell-depleted T cells, or PBMCs.

This clone appeared a single time. Produced via immunoSEQ multiplex PCR; TCRdb's table is partial and in-frame only. The sample consists of hundreds of thousands of clones, around 91% of them appearing once. Looked up from germline, CDR1 is MNHEY and CDR2 is SVGEGT. V was cut by 2 bases and J by 5 bases, with 18 bases left in between. The CDR3 contains 16 residues. The chain has TRBV6-2 or TRBV6-3 and TRBJ1-1; the D gene is possibly TRBD1 (5 bases). The receptor was derived from a woman between 18 and 30 years old who had recovered from COVID-19. The sequenced material came from peripheral blood. CDR3: CASSYGGAGGKTEAFF. Here the CDR3 DNA reads TGTGCCAGCAGTTACGGAGGGGCAGGAGGAAAAACTGAAGCTTTCTTT.